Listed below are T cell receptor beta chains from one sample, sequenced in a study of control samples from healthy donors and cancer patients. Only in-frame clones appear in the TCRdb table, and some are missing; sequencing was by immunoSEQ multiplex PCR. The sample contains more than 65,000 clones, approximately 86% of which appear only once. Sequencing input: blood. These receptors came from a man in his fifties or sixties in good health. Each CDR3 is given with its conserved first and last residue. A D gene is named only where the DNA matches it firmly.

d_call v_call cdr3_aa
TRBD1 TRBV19 CASRFGQGDRDEQFF
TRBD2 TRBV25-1 CASSGGLQETQYF
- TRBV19 CASSIDGVSYEQYF
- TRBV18 CASSPRSQGPTGELFF
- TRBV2 CASMTDRVNTEAFF
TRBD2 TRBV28 CASTLRTSGVGETQYF
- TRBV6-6 CASSRGGRGTEAFF
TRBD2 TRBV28 CASSRTSGIGPNTGELFF
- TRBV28 CASRGWGLYNSPLHF
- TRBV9 CASSRHTSTDTQYF
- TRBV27 CASSPRNTGELFF
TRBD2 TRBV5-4 CASSSKKESSGNTGELFF
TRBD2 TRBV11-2 CASSFSGTSGSYEQYF
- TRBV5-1 CASSSVPNAEAFF
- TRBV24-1 CATSDLQRGANVLTF
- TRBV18 CASSPLRDYGYTF
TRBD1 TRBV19 CASLQGNQPQHF
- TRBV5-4 CASSLGQGAGANVLTF
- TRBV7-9 CASSFGAKGQPQHF
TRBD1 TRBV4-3 CASSQWTGNRKLFF
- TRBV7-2 CASSDLQETRYF
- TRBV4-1 CASSQATGELFF
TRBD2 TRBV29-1 CSVEVYRAGVNNEQFF
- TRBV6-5 CASSPLGGGREGYTF
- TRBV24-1 CATSDQGINEQFF
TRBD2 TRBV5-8 CASSRRRESPNEQFF
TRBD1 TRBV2 CASSEAGTDYEQYF
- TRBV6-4 CASRAQGSNSPLHF
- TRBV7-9 CASSLGGLGDQPQHF
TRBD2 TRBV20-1 CSAAVGRAQYF
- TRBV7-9 CASSLGVLGRGTYEQYF
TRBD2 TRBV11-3 CASSLTQLAGAGELFF
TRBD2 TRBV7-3 CASSPGTSGTDTQYF
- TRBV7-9 CASSSGAAGEQFF
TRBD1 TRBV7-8 CASSIDRGPYEQYF
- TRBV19 CASSPVRGLNTEAFF
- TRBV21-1 CASSKALLGTVDYGYTF
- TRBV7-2 CASSLGPGDTEAFF
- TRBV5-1 CASSLQGLRDQEQFF
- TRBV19 CASSPRLSNQPQHF
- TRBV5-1 CASSQGSGNTIYF
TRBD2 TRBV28 CASRNPGLPNEQFF
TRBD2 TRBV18 CASTSGIDNEQFF
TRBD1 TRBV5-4 CASSQKTGATNEKLFF
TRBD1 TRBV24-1 CTTNPGQCSGELFF
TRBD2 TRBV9 CASSVGAGVGTGELFF
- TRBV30 CAWSETNTQYF
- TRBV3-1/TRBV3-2 CASSPTGLKASWGYTF
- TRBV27 CASSLSANNEQFF
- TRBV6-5 CASSDRSFTNEQFF
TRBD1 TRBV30 CAWSGDRSSYEQYF
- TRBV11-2 CASSLGEMAGSYEQYF
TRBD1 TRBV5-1 CASRKGQAQETQYF